This T cell receptor (beta chain) was recovered during a study of T cells in Graves' hyperthyroidism and ophthalmopathy. Turning to the study itself: Peripheral blood specimens were obtained at initial diagnosis, prior to any treatment. General study points: Ophthalmopathy could be told apart from stable hyperthyroidism with a 13 V-J model.

The CDR3 regions of TCR beta were amplified from RNA transcripts. Using the HTBI primer set, a first-round RT-PCR was run on the TCR CDR3. In TCRdb, the multiplex PCR reads were re-called with MiXCR into one record per CDR3 protein. This table has around 350,000 distinct CDR3 sequences, less than 15% appearing once. V dropped 8 bases and J dropped 7 bases, with 14 bases sitting between them. The CDR3 is 12 residues long. CDR1 and CDR2 from the germline V gene are SNHLY and FYNNEI. At least ten counts were recorded for this clonotype. The target antigen is unknown. Uncontrolled infection, other autoimmune disease, pregnancy or lactation disqualified patients from enrolment. Orbital computed tomography, thyroid ultrasound, serum thyroxine and TRAb, and clinical symptoms together informed the diagnoses.

The V and J genes are TRBV2 and TRBJ1-2; TRBD1 might be the D (5 bases). Sequences were obtained from blood. The sequence was obtained from a woman under 30 with Graves' hyperthyroidism. This CDR3 reads CASRGAIIGYTF. In DNA form, the CDR3 reads TGTGCCAGCCGCGGGGCCATCATTGGCTACACCTTC.